Below, 28 T cell receptor beta chains from the same sample are listed, as sequenced in a study of T cell responses to AZD1222 COVID-19 vaccine. Sequenced by immunoSEQ multiplex PCR; TCRdb stores in-frame clones only, minus some. Found here are about 170,000 clones, around nine tenths of them singletons; the top ten hold less than 1.3%. The material was peripheral blood, obtained 28 days after the second AZD1222 dose. The source of these receptors is an adult who received the AZD1222 COVID-19 vaccine.

The CDR3 loop reads CASSSYGGSYEQYF. CDR3 sequence (DNA): TGTGCCAGCAGTTCCTACGGGGGCTCCTACGAGCAGTACTTC. The chain is built from TRBV6-5 and TRBJ2-7; D perhaps matches TRBD2 (6 bases). Germline CDR1 reads MNHEY; CDR2 reads SVGAGI. CDR3 length equals 14 residues. The germline V and J ends were trimmed by 4 bases and 0 bases, with 10 bases remaining between them.

This chain uses TRBV3-1 (or the pseudogene TRBV3-2) with TRBJ1-4; D possibly corresponds to TRBD1 (5 bases). Germline V CDR1 and CDR2: LGHDT, YNNKEL (reference sequence). Trimming shortened V by 5 bases and J by 2 bases, and 9 bases separated the two germline ends. The CDR3 totals 14 residues. CDR3 region: CASSRGGTNEKLFF. The DNA of the CDR3 is TGTGCCAGCAGCAGGGGTGGGACTAATGAAAAACTGTTTTTT.

The chain joins TRBV5-5 to TRBJ2-3; D gene unclear. CDR1 is SGHKS and CDR2 is YYEKEE in the germline V gene (reference sequence). Trimming removed 1 base at V and 0 bases at J, with 6 bases between. CDR3 length equals 14 residues. The CDR3 loop is CASSLYPSTDTQYF. CDR3 DNA: TGTGCCAGCAGCTTGTACCCCAGCACAGATACGCAGTATTTT.

The genes are TRBV10-3 and TRBJ2-2; TRBD2 is a possible D gene (6 bases). V lost 10 bases, J lost 0 bases, and 15 bases lay in between. This CDR3 contains 15 residues. The germline V gene has CDR1 ENHRY and CDR2 SYGVKD. The CDR3 nucleotides read TGTGCCACGTTCTGGACGGGAGCGAACACCGGGGAGCTGTTTTTT. Translated: CATFWTGANTGELFF.

This chain uses TRBV7-2 with TRBJ1-6; D gene ambiguous. CDR3 length: 13 amino acids. The V and J ends lost 1 base and 13 bases respectively, with 11 bases between them. Germline lookup yields CDR1 SGHTA and CDR2 FQGNSA. Written as DNA, the CDR3 is TGTGCCAGCAGCTTAGTGGCGACTCAGCCCCTCCACTTT. Amino acid sequence: CASSLVATQPLHF.

The rearrangement links TRBV3-1 (or the pseudogene TRBV3-2) to TRBJ2-1, with 9 positions matching TRBD1. The CDR3 length is 14 residues. CDR1 and CDR2 from the germline V gene are LGHDT and YNNKEL (reference sequence). With V trimmed by 4 bases and J by 9 bases, 7 bases remained unmatched. CDR3 nucleotide sequence: TGTGCCAGCAGCCCCGACAGGGGGAGTGGTGAGCAGTTCTTC. This codes for CASSPDRGSGEQFF.

The CDR3 DNA follows: TGTGCCAGCAGCGACACCGGGGGTGAGTTTGTTCCAGATACGCAGTATTTT. Amino acids: CASSDTGGEFVPDTQYF. The chain links TRBV9 to TRBJ2-3, with D tentatively TRBD2 (6 bases). Trimming pared 3 bases from V and 4 bases from J, leaving 21 bases between. From germline, CDR1 is SGDLS and CDR2 YYNGEE. The CDR3 has 17 residues.

The table lists this clone with a count of one. This chain links TRBV5-6 with TRBJ1-4; D ambiguous. The CDR3 has 16 residues. Trimming stripped 0 bases from V and 0 bases from J, with 9 bases between. The germline V gene has CDR1 SGHDT and CDR2 YYEEEE. In DNA form, the CDR3 reads TGTGCCAGCAGCTTGGGGGCGCTAGCAACTAATGAAAAACTGTTTTTT. It codes for CASSLGALATNEKLFF.

This sequence joins TRBV6-1 and TRBJ2-6, with unresolved D. This CDR3 is 15 amino acids long. CDR1 and CDR2 (germline): MNHNS, SASEGT. The germline V and J ends were trimmed by 1 base and 0 bases, with 4 bases remaining between them. The CDR3 is CASSEGSSGANVLTF. The CDR3 DNA follows: TGTGCCAGCAGTGAAGGAAGCTCTGGGGCCAACGTCCTGACTTTC.

The chain employs TRBV21-1 and TRBJ1-1. TRBV21-1 corresponds to a pseudogene. The CDR3 spans 16 residues. CDR3 amino acids: CASSKDSRRRNTEAFF. The CDR3 DNA is TGTGCCAGCAGCAAAGATTCGAGGAGGCGGAACACTGAAGCTTTCTTT.

This rearrangement joins TRBV2 to TRBJ1-5; D remains unclear. The germline gives CDR1 SNHLY, CDR2 FYNNEI. The CDR3 is 14 residues long. Trimming took 3 bases from V and 4 from J, leaving 10 bases between them. The CDR3 nucleotides read TGTGCCAGCAGTGATGAACAGTTGAATCAGCCCCAGCATTTT. It encodes CASSDEQLNQPQHF. Using reference TRBV2 and TRBJ1-5 for the parts outside the CDR3, the full variable domain is EPEVTQTPSHQVTQMGQEVILRCVPISNHLYFYWYRQILGQKVEFLVSFYNNEISEKSEIFDDQFSVERPDGSNFTLKIRSTKLEDSAMYFCASSDEQLNQPQHFGDGTRLSIL.

This clone has a handful of counts. V usage is TRBV2 and J usage is TRBJ2-7, with D maybe TRBD1 (5 bases). CDR3 length equals 15 residues. Germline V lookup: CDR1 SNHLY, CDR2 FYNNEI. The germline V and J ends were trimmed by 10 bases and 2 bases, with 21 bases remaining between them. CDR3 amino acids: CANHPAARATYEQYF. DNA for the CDR3: TGTGCCAACCACCCTGCGGCCAGGGCCACCTACGAGCAGTACTTC.

The CDR3 region is CSVEGTSSYNEQFF. In DNA form, the CDR3 reads TGCAGCGTTGAAGGGACTAGCTCCTACAATGAGCAGTTCTTC. The chain combines TRBV29-1 with TRBJ2-1; TRBD2 agrees at 7 bases. Germline V gene sequence: CDR1 SQVTM, CDR2 ANQGSEA. The junction had 0 bases not matched to a gene; V was cut back by 1 base and J by 0 bases. The CDR3 is made up of 14 amino acids.

The chain links TRBV27 to TRBJ1-1; 10 nucleotides agree with TRBD1. V dropped 4 bases and J dropped 1; count of bases not matched to a gene: 3. The CDR3 has 15 residues. Germline values: CDR1 MNHEY, CDR2 SMNVEV (reference sequence). Here the CDR3 reads CASSWDRGRNTEAFF. CDR3 DNA: TGTGCCAGCAGTTGGGACAGGGGAAGGAACACTGAAGCTTTCTTT.

The chain combines TRBV19 with TRBJ2-5; D uncertain. Trimming removed 0 bases at V and 5 bases at J, with 16 bases between. Germline V CDR1 and CDR2: LNHDA, SQIVND (reference sequence). The CDR3 runs to 16 residues. The chain's CDR3 is CASSIDHSHPLETQYF. The CDR3 DNA reads TGTGCCAGTAGTATAGATCACAGTCACCCCCTGGAGACCCAGTACTTC. Filled out from reference TRBV19 and TRBJ2-5, the complete variable domain reads DGGITQSPKYLFRKEGQNVTLSCEQNLNHDAMYWYRQDPGQGLRLIYYSQIVNDFQKGDIAEGYSVSREKKESFPLTVTSAQKNPTAFYLCASSIDHSHPLETQYFGPGTRLLVL.

This chain connects TRBV24-1 to TRBJ2-7, with D tentatively TRBD1 (6 bases). The V gene's germline CDR1 is KGHDR and CDR2 SFDVKD. V was pared by 7 bases and J by 1 base, with 10 bases between. The CDR3 is 13 amino acids. CDR3 nucleotides: TGTGCCACCAGCGCCACAGGGTCCTACGAGCAGTACTTC. Translation: CATSATGSYEQYF.

The chain uses TRBV7-8 and TRBJ2-7; D is unclear. The germline V and J ends were trimmed by 5 bases and 2 bases, with 13 bases remaining between them. CDR1 is SGHVS, CDR2 FQNEAQ, per germline. This CDR3 is built from 14 residues. This CDR3 is CASSPAVGPYEQYF. For the CDR3, the DNA is TGTGCCAGCAGCCCCGCTGTGGGCCCCTACGAGCAGTACTTC.

The CDR3 region is CASSVGNNNSPLHF. The CDR3 DNA reads as TGTGCCAGCAGCGTAGGGAATAATAATTCACCCCTCCACTTT. The genes are TRBV9 and TRBJ1-6, with D uncertain. This CDR3 spans 14 amino acids. V was trimmed by 0 bases and J by 5 bases, leaving 6 bases between them. Germline CDR1 and CDR2: SGDLS and YYNGEE.

CDR3 nucleotide sequence: TGTGCCACCAGCAGAGATTTAACCTACGAGCAGTACTTC. Translated, it gives CATSRDLTYEQYF. The chain recombines TRBV15 with TRBJ2-7; D remains unclear. The V end was cut by 0 bases, the J end by 2 bases, with 5 bases between. The CDR3 loop spans 13 amino acids. Germline V gives CDR1 LNHNV, CDR2 YYDKDF (reference sequence).

The chain employs TRBV6-5 and TRBJ1-2; tentative D call: TRBD1 (5 bases). Germline CDR1 and CDR2: MNHEY and SVGAGI. The CDR3 has 13 residues. V shed 2 bases and J shed 7 bases, with 11 bases lying between them. The CDR3 sequence: CASSYMGDSGYTF. CDR3 bases: TGTGCCAGCAGTTACATGGGGGATTCTGGCTACACCTTC.

The rearrangement uses TRBV20-1 and TRBJ1-2, with a tentative D call TRBD1 (5 bases). Germline CDR1 DFQATT, CDR2 SNEGSKA (reference sequence). This CDR3 has 11 amino acids. The V gene lost 6 bases and the J gene lost 5 bases, with 10 bases spanning the gap. The CDR3 nucleotides are TGCAGTGCCGGCGAGGGGTATGGCTACACCTTC. The encoded protein is CSAGEGYGYTF.

The chain employs TRBV6-5 and TRBJ2-1; 9 bases map to TRBD2. Germline V lookup: CDR1 MNHEY, CDR2 SVGAGI. The length of the CDR3 is 14 residues. J lost 4 bases, V lost 8 bases, and 6 bases had no gene match. CDR3 in amino acids: CASRRGGLYNEQFF. In DNA, the CDR3 is TGTGCCAGCCGGCGGGGGGGCCTATACAATGAGCAGTTCTTC.

The rearrangement joins TRBV19 to TRBJ1-1; 7 bases map to TRBD1. Trimming removed 7 bases from V and 1 base from J; junction bases left unmatched: 12. Per the germline V gene, CDR1 is LNHDA and CDR2 is SQIVND (reference sequence). This CDR3 region has 16 residues. CDR3 DNA: TGTGCCAGTACACCCACGTTTGACAGGGCGAACACTGAAGCTTTCTTT. Its translation is CASTPTFDRANTEAFF.

This clone was observed a few times. The chain employs TRBV3-1 (or the pseudogene TRBV3-2) and TRBJ2-1, with D uncertain. Germline CDR1 reads LGHDT; CDR2 reads YNNKEL (reference sequence). This CDR3 has 13 amino acids. V lost 0 bases, J lost 7 bases, and 7 bases lay in between. The CDR3 here is CASSQDDRNEQFF. The CDR3 coding sequence is TGTGCCAGCAGCCAAGACGATCGAAATGAGCAGTTCTTC.

The V and J genes are TRBV19 and TRBJ2-5; the D gene is possibly TRBD1 (5 bases). The CDR3 totals 15 residues. In germline, CDR1 is LNHDA, CDR2 SQIVND (reference sequence). Trimming took off 3 bases at V and 1 base at J, with 12 bases between the two ends. The CDR3 protein is CASSIRFGAQETQYF. For the CDR3, the DNA is TGTGCCAGTAGTATCCGGTTTGGGGCCCAAGAGACCCAGTACTTC.

This clone appeared a few times. The genes are TRBV5-5 and TRBJ2-5; D remains unclear. Trimming took off 2 bases at V and 1 base at J, with 3 bases between the two ends. The CDR3 length is 12 residues. Per the germline V gene, CDR1 is SGHKS and CDR2 is YYEKEE (reference sequence). CDR3 sequence (DNA): TGTGCCAGCAGCTTAGTCCAAGAGACCCAGTACTTC. This codes for CASSLVQETQYF.

The chain combines TRBV5-6 with TRBJ1-1, with 7 bases that match TRBD1. The CDR3 runs to 14 residues. V lost 5 bases and J lost 3; bases outside the gene matches: 7. The V gene's germline CDR1 is SGHDT and CDR2 YYEEEE. The CDR3 is CASSYRDSYTEAFF. The CDR3 DNA is TGTGCCAGCAGTTATCGGGACAGCTACACTGAAGCTTTCTTT.

The rearrangement uses TRBV19 and TRBJ1-1; TRBD1 matches 10 bases. The ends lost 5 bases at V and 4 bases at J; junction bases unmatched: 7. Germline lookup yields CDR1 LNHDA and CDR2 SQIVND (reference sequence). The length of the CDR3 is 15 residues. The CDR3 here is CASSVTGTGVTEAFF. DNA of the CDR3: TGTGCCAGTAGTGTTACCGGGACAGGGGTCACTGAAGCTTTCTTT.